The rows below give T cell receptor beta chains drawn from one sample of a study of blood T cell repertoires in COVID-19. Clones were sequenced by immunoSEQ multiplex PCR, and TCRdb holds only the in-frame ones, with some missing. Of some 300,000 clones in the sample, 70% to 90% are singletons; the top ten hold 5.5% to 8%. The sample consisted of peripheral blood. The source is a woman aged 50 to 60 with COVID-19, enrolled during active disease. The CDR3 runs from the conserved cysteine through the conserved F or W. The D gene is left open where the match is weak. Clone size is not always given. Where it is, it says once, few, many or a class for expanded clones.

CATSRERTGRSNQPQHF,TGTGCCACCAGCAGAGAAAGGACAGGGCGAAGCAATCAGCCCCAGCATTTT,TRBV15,TRBJ1-5,.,TRBD1
CASSEAGTGLETQYF,TGTGCCAGCAGTGAAGCGGGGACAGGGCTAGAGACCCAGTACTTC,TRBV2,TRBJ2-5,.,TRBD1
CASTGGTFRNTEAFF,TGTGCCAGTACCGGGGGGACTTTTAGGAACACTGAAGCTTTCTTT,TRBV19,TRBJ1-1,.,.
CASSWQGSYNEQFF,TGTGCCAGCAGCTGGCAGGGATCCTACAATGAGCAGTTCTTC,TRBV7-9,TRBJ2-1,once,.
CASRGRGQETQYF,TGTGCCAGCCGGGGCAGGGGCCAAGAGACCCAGTACTTC,TRBV9,TRBJ2-5,.,.
CASSEAFSWERGGETQYF,TGTGCCAGCAGTGAGGCTTTTTCGTGGGAGAGGGGAGGAGAGACCCAGTACTTC,TRBV25-1,TRBJ2-5,.,.
CAWSVGQGTYEQYF,TGTGCCTGGAGTGTAGGACAGGGTACCTACGAGCAGTACTTC,TRBV30,TRBJ2-7,.,TRBD1
CASSSDRVNYGYTF,TGTGCCAGCAGCTCGGACAGGGTAAACTATGGCTACACCTTC,TRBV7-9,TRBJ1-2,.,TRBD1
CASSPTGSSGNTIYF,TGTGCCAGCTCGCCGACAGGGAGCTCTGGAAACACCATATATTTT,TRBV18,TRBJ1-3,.,TRBD1
CASSRTENTEAFF,TGTGCCAGCAGTCGGACAGAGAACACTGAAGCTTTCTTT,TRBV6-5,TRBJ1-1,.,.
CASRRWESTDTQYF,TGTGCCAGCAGGAGGTGGGAGAGCACAGATACGCAGTATTTT,TRBV6-5,TRBJ2-3,.,.
CASSQDRRQDRGNSPLHF,TGTGCCAGCAGCCAAGATCGAAGGCAGGACAGGGGTAATTCACCCCTCCACTTT,TRBV4-2,TRBJ1-6,.,TRBD1
CASSFGGDEQYF,TGCGCCAGCAGCTTTGGAGGGGACGAGCAGTACTTC,TRBV5-1,TRBJ2-7,.,.
CASSLRSGTGMTRNIQYF,TGTGCCAGCAGTCTCCGATCTGGGACAGGGATGACCCGGAACATTCAGTACTTC,TRBV27,TRBJ2-4,.,TRBD1